One sample yielded the 23 T cell receptor beta chains listed below, sequenced in a study of T cells in Graves' hyperthyroidism and ophthalmopathy. Amplification targeted TCR beta CDR3 regions from RNA transcripts. The HTBI set primed first-round TCR CDR3 RT-PCR. TCRdb processed the multiplex PCR reads anew with MiXCR; each CDR3 protein has one entry. The table records some 250,000 distinct CDR3 sequences, about 14% of them present only once. The specimen sequenced was blood. The receptor set was obtained from a middle-aged woman with Graves' hyperthyroidism that later progressed to Graves' ophthalmopathy.

This clonotype was seen repeatedly, ten times or more. The V gene is TRBV12-3 or TRBV12-4, the J gene TRBJ2-2; 7 nucleotides line up with TRBD1. V lost 5 bases to trimming and J lost 6 bases; unmatched junction nucleotides: 9. The CDR3 contains 15 residues. CDR3 residues: CASSRQGRVPGELFF. Written as DNA, the CDR3 is TGTGCCAGCAGTCGACAGGGCCGGGTTCCCGGGGAGCTGTTTTTT.

This clonotype was counted many times. The chain employs TRBV3-1 and TRBJ2-1, with TRBD2 matching over 11 bases. The germline gives CDR1 LGHDT, CDR2 YNNKEL (reference sequence). This CDR3 has 16 residues. Trimming took 1 base from V and 9 from J; bases not matched to a gene: 8. The CDR3 DNA is TGTGCCAGCAGCCAAGTCTGGACTAGCGGGCGGCCTGAGCAGTTCTTC. As protein: CASSQVWTSGRPEQFF.

The sample holds many counts of this clonotype. The V call is TRBV6-1, the J call TRBJ2-1; 14 bases are a match to TRBD2. Germline V CDR1 and CDR2: MNHNS, SASEGT. The CDR3 has 18 residues. After removal of 5 bases from V and 8 bases from J, the junction contained 14 bases not matched to a gene. CDR3 bases: TGTGCCAGCAGTACCTTTTACCCGGGACTAGCGGGAGTAGATGAGCAGTTCTTC. It is translated as CASSTFYPGLAGVDEQFF.

This clonotype was seen a few times. The V and J genes are TRBV19 and TRBJ1-6; unclear D gene. V was cut by 6 bases and J by 0 bases, with 12 bases left in between. The V gene's germline CDR1 is LNHDA and CDR2 SQIVND (reference sequence). The CDR3 spans 16 residues. In nucleotides, the CDR3 is TGTGCCAGTAGATTTTTAAGGAGCTCCTATAATTCACCCCTCCACTTT. The encoded protein is CASRFLRSSYNSPLHF.

This clonotype was detected many times. This chain joins TRBV5-1 and TRBJ2-1; D ambiguous. The CDR3 has 15 residues. The ends were cut back, 0 bases at V and 2 bases at J, with 9 bases in the middle. Germline assignment: CDR1 SGHRS and CDR2 YFSETQ. DNA of the CDR3: TGCGCCAGCAGCTTGGTAACAGATACCTACAATGAGCAGTTCTTC. It codes for CASSLVTDTYNEQFF.

The chain joins TRBV3-1 to TRBJ2-3, with TRBD2 as a possible D gene (5 bases). The CDR3 loop spans 14 amino acids. Trimming removed 4 bases at V and 3 bases at J, with 11 bases between. Germline assignment: CDR1 LGHDT and CDR2 YNNKEL (reference sequence). The CDR3 loop reads CASSLERDTDTQYF. DNA of the CDR3: TGTGCCAGCAGCCTGGAACGGGATACAGATACGCAGTATTTT.

The genes are TRBV4-1 and TRBJ2-5; D possibly corresponds to TRBD2 (6 bases). Trimming cost V 0 bases and J 2 bases, with 16 bases left between them. The CDR3 is 17 amino acids. Per the germline V gene, CDR1 is MGHRA and CDR2 is YSYEKL. The CDR3 protein is CASSQDPSSGGQETQYF. The CDR3 DNA follows: TGCGCCAGCAGCCAAGACCCCTCTTCCGGAGGGCAAGAGACCCAGTACTTC.

This chain links TRBV9 with TRBJ2-5; 7 nucleotides agree with TRBD1. Trimming cost V 3 bases and J 1 base; bases outside gene matches: 3. The CDR3 loop spans 14 amino acids. Germline CDR1 is SGDLS and CDR2 is YYNGEE. CDR3 nucleotides: TGTGCCAGCAGCGAAGGGGGCCTCCAAGAGACCCAGTACTTC. Translation: CASSEGGLQETQYF.

This clonotype was detected only a few times. The J gene is TRBJ2-2, the V gene TRBV5-1; tentatively, D is TRBD2 (5 bases). CDR3 length: 16 amino acids. CDR1 is SGHRS and CDR2 is YFSETQ in the germline V gene. Trimming pared 5 bases from V and 6 bases from J, leaving 20 bases between. CDR3 nucleotides: TGCGCCAGCAGGGCGATCGGGAACGGCCCTGCCGGGGAGCTGTTTTTT. Its protein is CASRAIGNGPAGELFF.

This clonotype occurred a few times. The chain has TRBV5-6 and TRBJ2-2, with a weak D call TRBD1 (6 bases). The CDR3 has 16 residues. V was clipped by 3 bases and J by 4 bases, with 16 bases between them. The V gene's germline CDR1 is SGHDT and CDR2 YYEEEE. The CDR3 DNA is TGTGCCAGCAGCTGGAGAGAGCAGGGGACCACCGGGGAGCTGTTTTTT. Amino acid sequence: CASSWREQGTTGELFF.

In this sample, this clonotype turned up many times. The chain has TRBV25-1 and TRBJ2-5; D gene uncertain. This CDR3 spans 12 amino acids. The V end lost 0 bases, the J end lost 1 base, and 0 bases lay between the germline ends. Germline V lookup: CDR1 MGHDK, CDR2 SYGVNS. CDR3 sequence (DNA): TGTGCCAGCAGTGAATACCAAGAGACCCAGTACTTC. This gives the protein CASSEYQETQYF.

This clonotype came up a few times. This chain joins TRBV2 and TRBJ2-7, with D perhaps assigned TRBD1 or TRBD2 (6 bases each). Trimming pared 8 bases from V and 4 bases from J, leaving 12 bases between. Germline CDR1 and CDR2: SNHLY and FYNNEI. The CDR3 loop spans 12 amino acids. This chain's CDR3 is CASDRRGYEQYF. The CDR3, as DNA: TGTGCCAGCGATAGGAGGGGGTACGAGCAGTACTTC.

The table lists this clonotype with many counts. The rearrangement links TRBV20-1 to TRBJ2-7; the D is unclear. The ends were cut back, 7 bases at V and 5 bases at J, with 12 bases in the middle. This CDR3 region has 11 residues. Germline CDR1 reads DFQATT; CDR2 reads SNEGSKA (reference sequence). CDR3: CSGGERHEQYF. CDR3 DNA: TGCAGTGGTGGGGAACGGCACGAGCAGTACTTC.

The chain uses TRBV5-5 and TRBJ1-5; 8 bases map to TRBD1. V shed 3 bases, J shed 5 bases, and the junction held 4 bases outside the gene matches. Germline V lookup: CDR1 SGHKS, CDR2 YYEKEE (reference sequence). This CDR3 region has 14 residues. As DNA, the CDR3 is TGTGCCAGCAGCTGGACAGGGTTGGATCAGCCCCAGCATTTT. This sequence encodes CASSWTGLDQPQHF.

The genes are TRBV28 and TRBJ1-1, with D perhaps TRBD1 (6 bases). The CDR3 sequence is 14 residues long. Germline V lookup: CDR1 MDHEN, CDR2 SYDVKM. V lost 11 bases and J 2 bases, leaving 18 bases between the germline ends. The CDR3: CAHAGGQANTEAFF. The CDR3 DNA reads TGTGCCCACGCCGGGGGGCAGGCTAACACTGAAGCTTTCTTT. Filled out from reference TRBV28 and TRBJ1-1, the complete variable domain reads DVKVTQSSRYLVKRTGEKVFLECVQDMDHENMFWYRQDPGLGLRLIYFSYDVKMKEKGDIPEGYSVSREKKERFSLILESASTNQTSMYLCAHAGGQANTEAFFGQGTRLTVV.

This clonotype was counted at least ten times. V is TRBV30 and J is TRBJ1-3, with no clear D. V lost 3 bases to trimming and J lost 6 bases, with 3 bases between them. The CDR3 contains 10 residues. Germline V gene lookup returns CDR1 GTSNPN and CDR2 SVGIG (reference sequence). In nucleotides, the CDR3 is TGTGCCTGGAGGGAAAACACCATATATTTT. This translates into CAWRENTIYF.

There are many counts of this clonotype. This chain connects TRBV20-1 to TRBJ2-1; D is unclear. The germline gives CDR1 DFQATT, CDR2 SNEGSKA (reference sequence). There are 13 residues in the CDR3. V dropped 6 bases and J dropped 5 bases, with 14 bases sitting between them. This CDR3 reads CSAIKVNDNEQFF. The CDR3 region has the DNA TGCAGTGCCATTAAGGTAAACGACAATGAGCAGTTCTTC.

This clonotype has ten or more counts. The J gene is TRBJ1-4, the V gene TRBV10-3; D unresolved. CDR1 is ENHRY, CDR2 SYGVKD, per germline. V lost 0 bases and J 8 bases, leaving 16 bases between the germline ends. The CDR3 length is 16 residues. The CDR3 protein is CAISESTGGIGEKLFF. The CDR3 region has the DNA TGTGCCATCAGTGAGTCGACGGGAGGGATCGGCGAAAAACTGTTTTTT.

At least ten counts were recorded for this clonotype. This rearrangement joins TRBV3-1 to TRBJ2-3; a possible D gene is TRBD1 (6 bases). Germline lookup yields CDR1 LGHDT and CDR2 YNNKEL (reference sequence). The CDR3 runs to 16 residues. Trimming pared 2 bases from V and 2 bases from J, leaving 14 bases between. The CDR3, as DNA: TGTGCCAGCAGCCAAAACACAGGGTACTCCACAGATACGCAGTATTTT. It translates to CASSQNTGYSTDTQYF.

This clonotype was observed many times. The V gene is TRBV29-1, the J gene TRBJ2-1, with 8 bases lining up with TRBD2. V was pared by 7 bases and J by 10 bases, with 15 bases of the junction left unmatched. Germline assignment: CDR1 SQVTM and CDR2 ANQGSEA. This CDR3 is built from 14 residues. CDR3: CSAPELAERDEQFF. CDR3 DNA sequence: TGCAGCGCTCCGGAACTAGCGGAACGGGACGAGCAGTTCTTC.

This clonotype was observed many times. The V and J genes are TRBV5-8 and TRBJ1-6; D might be TRBD1 (5 bases). CDR3 length: 16 residues. V dropped 4 bases and J dropped 7 bases, with 18 bases sitting between them. From germline, CDR1 is SGHTS and CDR2 YDEGEE. CDR3 loop: CASSPQRGSWNSPLHF. CDR3 DNA: TGTGCCAGCAGCCCCCAAAGGGGATCGTGGAATTCACCCCTCCACTTT.

This clonotype was seen repeatedly, ten times or more. The DNA for the CDR3 is TGTGCCAGCAGTTGGGGGTTCGGCAGGGGAGGAGAGACCCAGTACTTC. Protein product: CASSWGFGRGGETQYF. V and J are TRBV6-5 and TRBJ2-5; tentatively, D is TRBD1 or TRBD2 (6 bases each). V was shortened by 4 bases and J by 4 bases, with 19 bases between the two germline ends. Germline assignment: CDR1 MNHEY and CDR2 SVGAGI. This CDR3 spans 16 amino acids.

This clonotype was detected many times. The chain carries TRBV3-1 and TRBJ1-1, with D tentatively TRBD1 (6 bases). V lost 8 bases to trimming and J lost 4 bases, with 14 bases between them. CDR3 size: 13 residues. Germline CDR1 reads LGHDT; CDR2 reads YNNKEL (reference sequence). Here the CDR3 reads CASATGMATEAFF. In DNA, the CDR3 is TGTGCCAGCGCCACAGGGATGGCCACTGAAGCTTTCTTT.